This T cell receptor beta chain was documented in a study of CD8 T cells in ankylosing spondylitis. Whole-study results and caveats: A motif of eight or nine highly homologous TCR beta variants was seen as apparently characteristic of ankylosing spondylitis blood.

With respect to this clonotype: What it recognizes is unknown.

TCRdb passed the 5' RACE reads through MiXCR, listing each CDR3 protein once. This sample has over 450,000 distinct CDR3 sequences, with about 13% found just once. The sequenced sample was blood, either unsorted or a sorted T cell fraction (not recorded which). The clonotype originates from a male donor with ankylosing spondylitis.

The DNA for the CDR3 is TGTGCCAGCAGCCAAAGGGGGGAAAGCAATGAGCAGTTCTTC. This codes for CASSQRGESNEQFF. The V and J genes are TRBV14 and TRBJ2-1; D is tentatively TRBD1 or TRBD2 (6 bases each). Deletions cut 2 bases from V and 6 bases from J, with 11 bases between. Germline values: CDR1 SGHDN, CDR2 FVKESK. The CDR3 runs to 14 residues.